Listed below are T cell receptor beta chains from one sample, sequenced in a study of blood T cell repertoires in COVID-19. The table came from immunoSEQ multiplex PCR; TCRdb's copy has only in-frame clones and leaves some out. The table lists about 68,000 clones, under 85% of them singletons, with approximately 9.3% in the top ten. Sequenced sample: peripheral blood. The source is a woman between 45 and 65 years old with acute or convalescent COVID-19. Both conserved end residues are part of each CDR3. The order of the fields is D gene, J gene, V gene, CDR3 protein. The D gene is left open where the match is weak.

D: TRBD1
J: TRBJ1-1
V: TRBV13
CDR3: CASSATSGTGGRTEAFF

D: TRBD1
J: TRBJ1-3
V: TRBV25-1
CDR3: CASRAPGTASGNTIYF

D: TRBD2
J: TRBJ2-5
V: TRBV2
CDR3: CASSTRLAGIQETQYF

D: NA
J: TRBJ1-1
V: TRBV9
CDR3: CASSLTQLDTEAFF

D: TRBD2
J: TRBJ2-3
V: TRBV5-1
CDR3: CASSMGLAGALSTDTQYF

D: TRBD2
J: TRBJ2-1
V: TRBV6-4
CDR3: CARGLAGRNEQFF

D: NA
J: TRBJ2-7
V: TRBV27
CDR3: CASSTDMYEQYF

D: NA
J: TRBJ2-7
V: TRBV2
CDR3: CASSEAHGSEQYF

D: NA
J: TRBJ2-5
V: TRBV5-1
CDR3: CASSLALETQYF

D: NA
J: TRBJ1-5
V: TRBV7-9
CDR3: CASSPTGNQPQHF

D: NA
J: TRBJ1-6
V: TRBV2
CDR3: CASSADSGSNSPLHF

D: NA
J: TRBJ1-1
V: TRBV7-8
CDR3: CASSLGGGQAFF

D: NA
J: TRBJ1-3
V: TRBV11-2
CDR3: CASSPTAGFSGNTIYF

D: NA
J: TRBJ2-5
V: TRBV28
CDR3: CASSSRLRQETQYF

D: TRBD2
J: TRBJ2-7
V: TRBV7-2
CDR3: CASSLVAGGVYEQYF

D: NA
J: TRBJ2-1
V: TRBV28
CDR3: CASSSAYNEQFF

D: TRBD1
J: TRBJ2-5
V: TRBV19
CDR3: CASSQLDREETQYF

D: TRBD2
J: TRBJ2-7
V: TRBV2
CDR3: CASSDSGGLLSYEQYF

D: NA
J: TRBJ1-2
V: TRBV9
CDR3: CASSLDRNYGYTF

D: NA
J: TRBJ2-7
V: TRBV28
CDR3: CASSLYREYEQYF

D: TRBD2
J: TRBJ2-1
V: TRBV5-6
CDR3: CASSLGQMTSGDEQFF

D: TRBD1
J: TRBJ2-5
V: TRBV5-1
CDR3: CASSLGQGAETQYF

D: TRBD2
J: TRBJ2-7
V: TRBV24-1
CDR3: CATSDSSSGVIYEQYF

D: TRBD1
J: TRBJ2-3
V: TRBV7-3
CDR3: CASSPRTGGTDTQYF

D: NA
J: TRBJ2-3
V: TRBV2
CDR3: CASSEIADTQYF